This T cell receptor beta chain is drawn from a study of blood T cell repertoires in COVID-19. The V gene lost 6 bases and the J gene lost 3 bases, with 20 bases spanning the gap. The germline CDR1 and CDR2 sequences are MGHRA and YSYEKL. The CDR3 sequence is 16 residues long. Produced via immunoSEQ multiplex PCR; TCRdb's table is partial and in-frame only. This sample yields approximately 330,000 clones, of which under 90% are seen a single time; about 9.4% belongs to the top ten. Sequenced sample: PBMCs or T cells enriched from blood (not recorded which). V and J are TRBV4-1 and TRBJ1-2; possibly TRBD1 for D (6 bases). This TCR came from a woman aged 25 to 39 who had recovered from COVID-19. The CDR3 DNA follows: TGCGCCAGCAGTCCTCGTCGAACGGACAGAGACTATGGCTACACCTTC. As protein: CASSPRRTDRDYGYTF.